The 19 T cell receptor beta chains given below trace back to one sample, sequenced in a study of T cells in Graves' hyperthyroidism and ophthalmopathy. Regions amplified from RNA transcripts were the TCR beta CDR3 regions. RT-PCR in the first round (using the HTBI primer set) targeted the TCR CDR3. Each CDR3 protein is one row after TCRdb ran MiXCR on the multiplex PCR reads. The sample has under 550,000 distinct CDR3 sequences; approximately 13% are singletons. Sequenced material: blood. These receptors were taken from a woman aged 18-35 years with Graves' hyperthyroidism.

This clonotype has a count of ten or more. The V gene is TRBV6-1, the J gene TRBJ2-7; D could derive from TRBD1 or TRBD2 (6 bases each). CDR1 is MNHNS, CDR2 SASEGT, per germline. The CDR3 is 16 amino acids. Trimming cost V 5 bases and J 9 bases, with 26 bases left between them. CDR3 region: CASSPRGVQGGIGQYF. For the CDR3, the DNA is TGTGCCAGCAGTCCAAGGGGAGTACAGGGAGGAATTGGGCAGTACTTC.

V gene TRBV3-1 combines with J gene TRBJ2-3; 8 bases are a match to TRBD2. V was clipped by 4 bases and J by 7 bases; unmatched bases: 28. The germline V gene has CDR1 LGHDT and CDR2 YNNKEL (reference sequence). The CDR3 is 21 amino acids. CDR3 DNA sequence: TGTGCCAGCAGCCGGGCCACCCCCTTAGCGGGGCTAAGGTATATAACATATACGCAGTATTTT. It codes for CASSRATPLAGLRYITYTQYF.

In this sample, this clonotype turned up many times. The chain joins TRBV28 to TRBJ2-7, with 9 bases identical to TRBD1. The junction had 9 bases not matched to a gene; V was cut back by 6 bases and J by 3 bases. Germline CDR1 and CDR2: MDHEN and SYDVKM. The CDR3 is 15 residues long. CDR3 DNA sequence: TGTGCCAGCAGACAGACCGGGACAGGGTTCTACGAGCAGTACTTC. Protein sequence: CASRQTGTGFYEQYF.

About this clonotype: A read error may explain this, as a much larger clone is one base away. V is TRBV2 and J is TRBJ1-1; 10 bases map to TRBD1. CDR3 length: 16 amino acids. CDR1 SNHLY and CDR2 FYNNEI come from the germline V gene. The CDR3 DNA sequence: TGTGCCGGCAGTGAAGCGGGGACAGGGGTCCTCACTGAAGCTTTCTTT. Amino acids: CAGSEAGTGVLTEAFF.

The chain links TRBV20-1 to TRBJ2-1; TRBD2 is a possible D gene (6 bases). Looked up from germline, CDR1 is DFQATT and CDR2 is SNEGSKA (reference sequence). There are 11 residues in the CDR3. V was shortened by 3 bases and J by 10 bases, with 10 bases between the two germline ends. The CDR3, as DNA: TGCAGTGCTAGCGGGAGCGAGGAGCAGTTCTTC. The encoded protein is CSASGSEEQFF.

This clonotype was found many times. This chain connects TRBV28 to TRBJ1-4; TRBD1 agrees at 9 bases. This CDR3 spans 14 amino acids. Looked up from germline, CDR1 is MDHEN and CDR2 is SYDVKM. Trimming took 8 bases from V and 5 from J; bases not matched to a gene: 6. The DNA of the CDR3 is TGTGCCAGCTCACCGGACAGGGGAAATGAAAAACTGTTTTTT. This encodes CASSPDRGNEKLFF.

The CDR3 DNA sequence: TGTGCCAGTAGTATGGGAGCACGAAAGGAGGCTAGCGGGAGGGACGAGCAGTACTTC. Amino acids: CASSMGARKEASGRDEQYF. The V and J genes are TRBV19 and TRBJ2-7, with 12 bases fitting TRBD2. The CDR3 length is 19 residues. J was trimmed by 5 bases and V by 3 bases; bases with no gene match: 17. Germline V gene sequence: CDR1 LNHDA, CDR2 SQIVND (reference sequence).

The rearrangement uses TRBV5-6 and TRBJ2-7; the D gene is possibly TRBD1 (5 bases). The germline gives CDR1 SGHDT, CDR2 YYEEEE. With 4 bases removed from V and 0 bases from J, the gap between germline ends came to 14 bases. The CDR3 consists of 15 residues. CDR3 DNA sequence: TGTGCCAGCAGCGGTGACACAGGAGCCTCCTACGAGCAGTACTTC. Protein: CASSGDTGASYEQYF.

This chain links TRBV7-8 with TRBJ1-2; possible D gene TRBD1, 5 bases. This CDR3 contains 15 residues. V was clipped by 4 bases and J by 8 bases, with 20 bases between them. CDR1 is SGHVS and CDR2 is FQNEAQ in the germline V gene. The CDR3 region has the DNA TGTGCCAGCAGCTGGGGGTCTGGAGCCGGAGAAGGCTACACCTTC. Translated, it gives CASSWGSGAGEGYTF.

This clonotype was seen ten or more times. The chain couples TRBV3-1 to TRBJ2-1; maybe TRBD2 (6 bases). V was cut by 4 bases and J by 7 bases, with 20 bases left in between. The CDR3 consists of 16 residues. Germline V gene lookup returns CDR1 LGHDT and CDR2 YNNKEL (reference sequence). CDR3 sequence reads: CASSRFHGGRGNEQFF. As DNA, the CDR3 is TGTGCCAGCAGCCGGTTCCACGGAGGCCGGGGGAATGAGCAGTTCTTC.

Concerning this clonotype itself: Being one base from a much bigger clone, this may be a read error. The J gene is TRBJ2-1, the V gene TRBV11-2; no firm D call. Germline CDR1 reads SGHAT; CDR2 reads FQNNGV. Trimming removed 5 bases at V and 0 bases at J, with 26 bases between. The CDR3 is 20 amino acids. The DNA for the CDR3 is TGTGCCAGCAGCCAGGCCCTGGGAAGGCTAATACGGAGCTCCTACAATGAGCAGTTCTTC. This gives the protein CASSQALGRLIRSSYNEQFF.

To note about this clonotype: A clone one base away is much larger, so this may be a read error. The gene calls are TRBV7-2 and TRBJ1-2; perhaps TRBD1 as D (5 bases). Germline CDR1 is SGHTA and CDR2 is FQGNSA. The CDR3 sequence is 13 residues long. Trimming shortened V by 11 bases and J by 8 bases, and 21 bases separated the two germline ends. CDR3 loop: CAGTSREFQGYTF. In nucleotides, the CDR3 is TGTGCCGGCACTTCCAGGGAGTTTCAGGGCTACACCTTC.

This clonotype was recorded many times. The chain combines TRBV20-1 with TRBJ2-5, with a weak D call TRBD2 (6 bases). CDR3 length: 14 amino acids. V was cut by 3 bases and J by 2 bases, with 13 bases left in between. Germline V gene sequence: CDR1 DFQATT, CDR2 SNEGSKA (reference sequence). The CDR3 region is CSASPVAVQETQYF. The CDR3 nucleotides are TGCAGTGCTAGCCCGGTAGCGGTACAAGAGACCCAGTACTTC.

V and J are TRBV19 and TRBJ2-1; 11 bases fit TRBD2. From germline, CDR1 is LNHDA and CDR2 SQIVND (reference sequence). The J segment lost 2 bases and the V segment lost 5 bases, leaving 8 bases of the junction unmatched. The CDR3 sequence is 17 residues long. The CDR3 loop reads CASSASSGRNAYNEQFF. The CDR3 DNA sequence: TGTGCCAGTAGTGCTTCTAGCGGGAGGAATGCCTACAATGAGCAGTTCTTC.

This clonotype has a handful of counts. A read error may produce the germline difference seen at one junction end. The V call is TRBV5-1, the J call TRBJ2-5; TRBD1 aligns across 7 bases. This CDR3 has 13 amino acids. Germline values: CDR1 SGHRS, CDR2 YFSETQ. The CDR3 DNA follows: TGCGCCAGCGCTCCACAGACCGGGGACAGCCTGAACTTC. Amino acid sequence: CASAPQTGDSLNF.

The V gene is TRBV28, the J gene TRBJ1-3; D is ambiguous. The CDR3 runs 14 residues. Germline CDR1 MDHEN, CDR2 SYDVKM. V lost 3 bases, J lost 2 bases, and 8 bases lay in between. CDR3 amino acids: CASSFPDTGNTIYF. CDR3 sequence (DNA): TGTGCCAGCAGTTTTCCAGATACTGGAAACACCATATATTTT.

A word on this clonotype: This may be a read error: a much more frequent sequence differs by one nucleotide. This rearrangement joins TRBV10-3 to TRBJ2-1; TRBD1 matches at 7 bases. This CDR3 spans 16 amino acids. Trimming at V came to 3 bases and at J to 6 bases, leaving 11 bases not matched to a gene. CDR1 is ENHRY and CDR2 is SYGVKD in the germline V gene. CDR3 nucleotides: TGTGCCATCAGTGACGACGGACAGGTAATGTCCAATGAGCAGTTCTTC. The encoded protein is CAISDDGQVMSNEQFF.

This clonotype occurred many times. This chain uses TRBV6-1 with TRBJ1-2, with D hard to call. V lost 7 bases and J lost 8, with 17 bases in between. Germline V lookup: CDR1 MNHNS, CDR2 SASEGT. The CDR3 contains 13 residues. The CDR3 here is CASIENGGRGYTF. The CDR3 nucleotides are TGTGCCAGCATCGAGAACGGTGGCCGGGGCTACACCTTC.

This clonotype was observed at least ten times. J is TRBJ2-7 and V is TRBV7-2; 9 nucleotides match TRBD2. V trimming: 5 bases; J trimming: 0 bases; junction bases outside the gene matches: 8. This CDR3 has 16 residues. In germline, CDR1 is SGHTA, CDR2 FQGNSA. The DNA of the CDR3 is TGTGCCAGCAGCCCCACTAGCGGGTTGAGCTCCTACGAGCAGTACTTC. Translating it yields CASSPTSGLSSYEQYF.